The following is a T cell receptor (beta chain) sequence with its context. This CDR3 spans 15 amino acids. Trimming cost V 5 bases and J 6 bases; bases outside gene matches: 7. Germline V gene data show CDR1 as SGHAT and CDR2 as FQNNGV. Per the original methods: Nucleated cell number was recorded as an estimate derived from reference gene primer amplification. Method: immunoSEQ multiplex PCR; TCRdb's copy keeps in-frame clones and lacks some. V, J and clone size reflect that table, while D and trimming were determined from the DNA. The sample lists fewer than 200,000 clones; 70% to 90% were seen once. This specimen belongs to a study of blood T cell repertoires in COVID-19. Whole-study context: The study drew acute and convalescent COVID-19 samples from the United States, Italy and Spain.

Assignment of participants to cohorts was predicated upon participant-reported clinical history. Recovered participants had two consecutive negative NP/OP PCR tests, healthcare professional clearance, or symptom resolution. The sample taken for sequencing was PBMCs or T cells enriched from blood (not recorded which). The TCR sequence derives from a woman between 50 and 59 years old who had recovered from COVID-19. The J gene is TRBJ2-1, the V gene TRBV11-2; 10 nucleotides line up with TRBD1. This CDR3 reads CASSTLDRGLNEQFF. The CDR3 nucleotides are TGTGCCAGCAGCACCCTCGACAGGGGGCTCAATGAGCAGTTCTTC.